These 2 T cell receptor beta chains share one sample of origin, sequenced in a study of cytomegalovirus exposure and HLA in healthy donors. The PCR employed 60 Vbeta primers together with 13 Jbeta primers. This table comes from immunoSEQ multiplex PCR, and its TCRdb copy is limited to in-frame clones, with some not included. The sample data list some 110,000 clones. Sequenced material: PBMCs. These receptors originate from a man younger than 45 in good health and CMV-seronegative.

The chain uses TRBV7-3 and TRBJ2-1, with TRBD1 as a possible D gene (5 bases). The V end was cut by 1 base, the J end by 7 bases, with 11 bases between. This CDR3 is 14 amino acids long. CDR1 and CDR2 from the germline V gene are SGHTA and FQGTGA. This CDR3 is CASSLMGHPNEQFF. The DNA for the CDR3 is TGTGCCAGCAGCTTAATGGGGCACCCGAATGAGCAGTTCTTC.

The chain joins TRBV30 to TRBJ1-1, with D unresolved. V lost 4 bases, J lost 0 bases, and 12 bases lay in between. The CDR3 totals 14 residues. Germline CDR1 and CDR2: GTSNPN and SVGIG (reference sequence). CDR3 nucleotide sequence: TGTGCCTGGAATCACCACAGAATGAACACTGAAGCTTTCTTT. Translation gives CAWNHHRMNTEAFF.